The 20 T cell receptor beta chains below were found in one sample sequenced in a study of cytomegalovirus exposure and HLA in healthy donors. The study ran its PCR with 60 Vbeta and 13 Jbeta primers. Assay: immunoSEQ multiplex PCR; the TCRdb copy retains only in-frame clones and omits some. The table shows more than 95,000 clones, with about 68% occurring only once. Sequencing was carried out using PBMCs. The receptor source for this set is a woman aged 45-60 years in good health and CMV-seropositive.

This clone was detected only once. CDR3: CSVIGWDRGTETQYF. The DNA of the CDR3 is TGCAGCGTTATTGGTTGGGACAGGGGTACAGAGACCCAGTACTTC. The J gene is TRBJ2-5, the V gene TRBV29-1, with 10 bases matching TRBD1. The CDR3 has 15 amino acids. V gave up 5 bases and J gave up 4 bases; unmatched junction bases: 10. Germline lookup yields CDR1 SQVTM and CDR2 ANQGSEA.

The chain is built from TRBV7-9 and TRBJ2-5; D gene uncertain. CDR1 is SEHNR and CDR2 is FQNEAQ in the germline V gene (reference sequence). V lost 6 bases, J lost 2 bases, and 16 bases lay in between. CDR3 size: 15 residues. As DNA, the CDR3 is TGTGCCAGCAGTATAGCACTGAGTGGTCAAGAGACCCAGTACTTC. It encodes CASSIALSGQETQYF.

For the CDR3, the DNA is TGTGCCAGTAGTACCCCTCCCGGGACAGGGCCTGGAAACACCATATATTTT. Translating gives CASSTPPGTGPGNTIYF. V is TRBV19 and J is TRBJ1-3, with 9 nucleotides matching TRBD1. Germline loops: CDR1 LNHDA, CDR2 SQIVND (reference sequence). This CDR3 comprises 17 residues. Trimming cost V 4 bases and J 2 bases; bases outside gene matches: 9. Supplemented by reference TRBV19 and TRBJ1-3, the full variable domain reads DGGITQSPKYLFRKEGQNVTLSCEQNLNHDAMYWYRQDPGQGLRLIYYSQIVNDFQKGDIAEGYSVSREKKESFPLTVTSAQKNPTAFYLCASSTPPGTGPGNTIYFGEGSWLTVV.

The J gene is TRBJ2-3, the V gene TRBV18; 8 bases match TRBD2. V lost 5 bases to trimming and J lost 1 base; unmatched junction nucleotides: 8. The CDR3 is 16 amino acids. The germline V gene has CDR1 KGHSH and CDR2 LQKENI. The CDR3 DNA sequence: TGTGCCAGCTCAGCCCCTCTAGCGGGCGGCACAGATACGCAGTATTTT. Translation: CASSAPLAGGTDTQYF.

This clone has just a few counts. This chain joins TRBV5-4 and TRBJ2-2; TRBD1 aligns across 8 bases. CDR1 is SGHNT, CDR2 YYREEE, per germline (reference sequence). CDR3 length: 17 amino acids. V trimming: 0 bases; J trimming: 4 bases; junction bases outside the gene matches: 8. In nucleotides, the CDR3 is TGTGCCAGCAGCTTGGCCCCGACAGGGGTGGGCACCGGGGAGCTGTTTTTT. This codes for CASSLAPTGVGTGELFF. The whole variable domain, remainder taken from reference TRBV5-4 and TRBJ2-2, is ETGVTQSPTHLIKTRGQQVTLRCSSQSGHNTVSWYQQALGQGPQFIFQYYREEENGRGNFPPRFSGLQFPNYSSELNVNALELDDSALYLCASSLAPTGVGTGELFFGEGSRLTVL.

CDR3 coding DNA: TGTGCCAGCAGGCCGGACAGTACCGGGGAGCTGTTTTTT. Protein sequence: CASRPDSTGELFF. The rearrangement links TRBV28 to TRBJ2-2; the D gene is possibly TRBD1 (6 bases). Per the germline V gene, CDR1 is MDHEN and CDR2 is SYDVKM. The CDR3 consists of 13 residues. Between the trimmed V and J ends, which lost 6 bases and 5 bases, there was a span of 10 bases.

The chain joins TRBV7-9 to TRBJ2-5; 12 nucleotides line up with TRBD2. The germline V gene has CDR1 SEHNR and CDR2 FQNEAQ (reference sequence). The CDR3 runs to 17 residues. Unmatched junction bases numbered 7, after V lost 2 bases and J lost 3 bases. CDR3 nucleotides: TGTGCCAGCAGCTTATCTATCCGGACTAGCGGGGAAGAGACCCAGTACTTC. It translates to CASSLSIRTSGEETQYF.

V is TRBV5-5 and J is TRBJ2-7; 8 positions match TRBD2. J lost 9 bases, V lost 2 bases, and 7 bases had no gene match. From germline, CDR1 is SGHKS and CDR2 YYEKEE (reference sequence). The CDR3 has 13 amino acids. CDR3 residues: CASSFSGVGWQYF. DNA of the CDR3: TGTGCCAGCAGCTTTAGCGGGGTGGGATGGCAGTACTTC.

This clone showed up just once. The chain employs TRBV10-3 and TRBJ2-6; TRBD2 is a possible D gene (6 bases). Germline CDR1 and CDR2: ENHRY and SYGVKD. The CDR3 is 15 amino acids. Trimming took 7 bases from V and 2 from J, leaving 12 bases between them. CDR3 coding DNA: TGTGCCATCACAGGTGGGGAGGCTGGGGCCAACGTCCTGACTTTC. It is translated as CAITGGEAGANVLTF.

The count of this clone is one. J is TRBJ2-1 and V is TRBV4-2; unclear D gene. Germline lookup yields CDR1 LGHNA and CDR2 YNFKEQ. CDR3 length equals 12 residues. V was shortened by 5 bases and J by 5 bases, with 7 bases between the two germline ends. In DNA, the CDR3 is TGTGCCAGCAGCAACATCAACAATGAGCAGTTCTTC. It codes for CASSNINNEQFF.

The gene calls are TRBV29-1 and TRBJ1-3; D call uncertain. In germline, CDR1 is SQVTM, CDR2 ANQGSEA. The V and J ends lost 6 bases and 0 bases respectively, with 12 bases between them. The CDR3 is 14 amino acids. The CDR3 bases are TGCAGCGTCGCCTTCGGTGCCTCTGGAAACACCATATATTTT. It yields the protein CSVAFGASGNTIYF.

This chain joins TRBV6-5 and TRBJ2-1, with a possible D match to TRBD1 (6 bases). V shed 4 bases and J shed 0 bases, with 10 bases lying between them. Germline V gene lookup returns CDR1 MNHEY and CDR2 SVGAGI. This CDR3 is built from 15 residues. The CDR3 DNA reads as TGTGCCAGCAGTTTCCGGACAGCCTCCTACAATGAGCAGTTCTTC. Protein sequence: CASSFRTASYNEQFF.

A few counts support this clone. The J gene is TRBJ2-7, the V gene TRBV10-3; 7 bases are shared with TRBD2. Trimming removed 5 bases from V and 3 bases from J; junction bases left unmatched: 10. The CDR3 has 15 residues. The germline V gene encodes CDR1 ENHRY and CDR2 SYGVKD. The DNA of the CDR3 is TGTGCCATCAGTATCGGGGGGACTCTGAACTACGAGCAGTACTTC. It specifies CAISIGGTLNYEQYF.

The chain recombines TRBV27 with TRBJ2-3, with 9 bases identical to TRBD2. Germline V CDR1 and CDR2: MNHEY, SMNVEV (reference sequence). J gave up 4 bases and V 6 bases, and 8 bases lay outside the gene matches. The CDR3 runs 15 residues. For the CDR3, the DNA is TGTGCCAGCAGCAAGTTAGCGGGAGTGCCAGATACGCAGTATTTT. Amino acids: CASSKLAGVPDTQYF.

This clone was picked up a small number of times. This chain joins TRBV7-2 and TRBJ2-7, with 12 nucleotides matching TRBD2. The CDR3 runs to 16 residues. In germline, CDR1 is SGHTA, CDR2 FQGNSA. The J segment lost 5 bases and the V segment lost 4 bases, leaving 9 bases of the junction unmatched. CDR3 protein: CASSSSLGLAGHEQYF. The CDR3 region has the DNA TGTGCCAGCAGCTCTAGCCTTGGACTAGCGGGACACGAGCAGTACTTC. The full variable domain, in which reference TRBV7-2 and TRBJ2-7 provide the parts outside the CDR3, is GAGVSQSPSNKVTEKGKDVELRCDPISGHTALYWYRQSLGQGLEFLIYFQGNSAPDKSGLPSDRFSAERTGGSVSTLTIQRTQQEDSAVYLCASSSSLGLAGHEQYFGPGTRLTVT.

The chain has TRBV5-4 and TRBJ1-6; TRBD1 matches at 7 bases. The CDR3 totals 16 residues. Germline V gives CDR1 SGHNT, CDR2 YYREEE (reference sequence). V lost 5 bases, J lost 11 bases, and 16 bases stayed unmatched. The CDR3 nucleotides read TGTGCCAGCAGTTCTAAAGCGAAAACAGGGGATCCACCCCTCCACTTT. It translates to CASSSKAKTGDPPLHF.

J is TRBJ1-4 and V is TRBV7-2; possibly TRBD1 for D (6 bases). This CDR3 region has 15 residues. V dropped 7 bases and J dropped 7 bases, with 19 bases sitting between them. CDR1 is SGHTA and CDR2 is FQGNSA in the germline V gene. The CDR3: CASTLRGGGGEKLFF. The CDR3 nucleotides read TGTGCCAGCACCCTCCGAGGGGGGGGTGGTGAAAAACTGTTTTTT.

This clone was seen a handful of times. The CDR3 is CAWSDNYRAYEQYF. CDR3 in DNA: TGTGCCTGGAGTGATAACTACAGGGCCTACGAGCAGTACTTC. The V and J genes are TRBV30 and TRBJ2-7; perhaps TRBD1 as D (6 bases). This CDR3 has 14 amino acids. The germline V gene encodes CDR1 GTSNPN and CDR2 SVGIG (reference sequence). The V end lost 1 base, the J end lost 2 bases, and 12 bases lay between the germline ends.

This chain links TRBV10-1 with TRBJ1-3; 11 bases agree with TRBD1. V was pared by 8 bases and J by 0 bases, with 21 bases of the junction left unmatched. CDR1 is WNHNN and CDR2 is SYGVQD in the germline V gene (reference sequence). The CDR3 has 21 amino acids. DNA for the CDR3: TGCGCCAGCCCTGCCCTTGGACAGGGGGCCAAAATTAAGGACTCTGGAAACACCATATATTTT. Its protein is CASPALGQGAKIKDSGNTIYF.

The gene calls are TRBV5-6 and TRBJ2-5; 7 bases are shared with TRBD1. Germline trimming cut 0 bases from V and 5 bases from J; bases unmatched to any gene: 7. Germline values: CDR1 SGHDT, CDR2 YYEEEE. This CDR3 is 15 amino acids long. In DNA, the CDR3 is TGTGCCAGCAGCTTGGCCCGACAGGGTAAGGAGACCCAGTACTTC. It codes for CASSLARQGKETQYF.